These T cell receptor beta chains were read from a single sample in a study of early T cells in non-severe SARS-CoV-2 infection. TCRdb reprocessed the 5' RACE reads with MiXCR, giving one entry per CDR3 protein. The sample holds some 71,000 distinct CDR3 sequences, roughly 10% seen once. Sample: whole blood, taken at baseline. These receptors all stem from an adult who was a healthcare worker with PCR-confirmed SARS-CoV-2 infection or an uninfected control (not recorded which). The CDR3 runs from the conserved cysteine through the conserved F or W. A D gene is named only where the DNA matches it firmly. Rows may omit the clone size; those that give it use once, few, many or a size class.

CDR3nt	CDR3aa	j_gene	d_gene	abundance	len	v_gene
TGTGCCAGCAGGCTTCTTACAGGAAATTCACCCCTCCACTTT	CASRLLTGNSPLHF	TRBJ1-6	-	-	14	TRBV12-3/TRBV12-4
TGTGCCAGCAGTTCTGGAACAGGATATCACTATGGCTACACCTTC	CASSSGTGYHYGYTF	TRBJ1-2	-	few	15	TRBV7-9
TGTGCCAGCACCCTTAGGGATAAGCCTTACGAGCAGTACTTC	CASTLRDKPYEQYF	TRBJ2-7	-	few	14	TRBV7-2
TGCAGTGCTGGGGCCGGGGTGGTCAAAAACATTCAGTACTTC	CSAGAGVVKNIQYF	TRBJ2-4	-	few	14	TRBV20-1
TGTGCCACCAGGGGGACAGGGGGCCAGATTAACACTGAAGCTTTCTTT	CATRGTGGQINTEAFF	TRBJ1-1	TRBD1	-	16	TRBV15
TGTGCCAGCAGTTTAGCACAGGGGTACTACGAGCAGTACTTC	CASSLAQGYYEQYF	TRBJ2-7	TRBD1	-	14	TRBV28
TGTGCCAGCAGTTATGTCCTGGATACGCAGTATTTT	CASSYVLDTQYF	TRBJ2-3	-	-	12	TRBV6-2/TRBV6-3
TGTGCCAGCAGTGAGGGACAGGGCCTTGAAAAACTGTTTTTT	CASSEGQGLEKLFF	TRBJ1-4	TRBD1	few	14	TRBV25-1
TGCGCCAGCAGCTTGACAGCGGACAACACCGGGGAGCTGTTTTTT	CASSLTADNTGELFF	TRBJ2-2	-	few	15	TRBV5-1
TGCAGCGTTGGCTTCAGTCCAAGCTCCTACGAGCAGTACTTC	CSVGFSPSSYEQYF	TRBJ2-7	-	many	14	TRBV29-1